The TCR beta chain under discussion was sequenced for a study of radiotherapy plus CTLA-4 blockade in lung cancer. About the research overall: Disease control was present in around a third of patients, and objective responses in under 20%. Findings and limits, study-wide: Early shifts in blood T cell clones, with interferon-beta, reportedly predicted response best. Clones derived from tumor TCRs expanded in blood after radiotherapy plus ipilimumab.

This clone has just a few counts. As yet, its antigen is unknown. In chemo-refractory metastatic non-small-cell lung cancer, patients got ipilimumab CTLA-4 blockade together with focal radiation. V shed 2 bases and J 7 bases; nucleotides not matched to a gene: 6. Germline CDR1 is SGHDN and CDR2 is FVKESK. There are 14 residues in the CDR3. Assay: immunoSEQ multiplex PCR; the TCRdb copy retains only in-frame clones and omits some. The repertoire holds about 77,000 clones, with roughly 69% as singletons. This specimen was peripheral blood, taken from a patient treated with radiotherapy plus ipilimumab. The chain is built from TRBV14 and TRBJ1-1; 8 bases match TRBD1. The sequence was collected from a human donor with non-small cell lung cancer whose response to radiotherapy plus ipilimumab could not be evaluated. CDR3 sequence: CASSQTRQGNEAFF. CDR3 DNA sequence: TGTGCCAGCAGCCAAACTCGACAGGGGAATGAAGCTTTCTTT.